One sample yielded the 21 T cell receptor beta chains listed below, sequenced in a study of shared clonotypes between healthy human individuals (dated by TCRdb to 2020 to 2022). Libraries were made using the immunoSEQ multiplex PCR assay. What TCRdb holds here is the immuneACCESS table cut down to in-frame rearrangements. Part of the clones is not present; checked against another copy, under half of the missing clones reflect an unresolved V gene, and the others are unexplained. Here the sample has 2 million to 2.5 million clones; less than 95% occur a single time. The biggest ten clones account for 0.37% of the sample. The sequencing input was naive CD4+ T cells from PBMCs. The sample's cell subset or site label, in plain terms: CD45RA+ positively selected. The receptors originated from a man aged 18 to 29 in good health. Some clones in this sample may be carry-over from other donors' samples.

With respect to this clone: Other DNA sequences of this sample code for an identical CDR3. The chain has TRBV19 and TRBJ2-2; D gene unclear. V shed 1 base and J shed 0 bases, with 3 bases lying between them. This CDR3 has 14 residues. Germline V gene lookup returns CDR1 LNHDA and CDR2 SQIVND (reference sequence). The CDR3 loop reads CASSIAANTGELFF. The CDR3 DNA reads TGTGCCAGTAGTATAGCCGCGAACACCGGGGAGCTGTTTTTT. The full variable domain, rest sourced from reference TRBV19 and TRBJ2-2, is DGGITQSPKYLFRKEGQNVTLSCEQNLNHDAMYWYRQDPGQGLRLIYYSQIVNDFQKGDIAEGYSVSREKKESFPLTVTSAQKNPTAFYLCASSIAANTGELFFGEGSRLTVL.

The rearrangement uses TRBV28 and TRBJ2-7; possibly TRBD1 or TRBD2 for D (6 bases each). The germline CDR1 and CDR2 sequences are MDHEN and SYDVKM. V lost 6 bases and J lost 4, with 10 bases in between. The CDR3 extends over 12 amino acids. The DNA of the CDR3 is TGTGCCAGCAGGGAGGGGGGTTACGAGCAGTACTTC. Its translation is CASREGGYEQYF.

The chain joins TRBV6-5 to TRBJ2-7; TRBD1 agrees at 12 bases. The junction had 9 bases not matched to a gene; V was cut back by 6 bases and J by 6 bases. This CDR3 spans 15 amino acids. The germline CDR1 and CDR2 sequences are MNHEY and SVGAGI. DNA of the CDR3: TGTGCCAGCAGCCCCCCGGGACAGGGGGCTTCCGAGCAGTACTTC. Amino acid sequence: CASSPPGQGASEQYF.

The rearrangement links TRBV28 to TRBJ2-1, with 9 positions matching TRBD2. Germline V lookup: CDR1 MDHEN, CDR2 SYDVKM. This CDR3 spans 16 amino acids. V was clipped by 3 bases and J by 2 bases; unmatched bases: 5. In nucleotides, the CDR3 is TGTGCCAGCAGTTTCCATAGCGGGAGAGCCTACAATGAGCAGTTCTTC. Its protein product is CASSFHSGRAYNEQFF.

The gene calls are TRBV6-5 and TRBJ2-3, with TRBD1 matching 9 bases. This CDR3 region has 15 residues. J was trimmed by 7 bases and V by 2 bases; bases with no gene match: 7. The germline CDR1 and CDR2 sequences are MNHEY and SVGAGI. The DNA of the CDR3 is TGTGCCAGCAGTTACCGTGACAGGGGGGCATATACGCAGTATTTT. Encoded protein: CASSYRDRGAYTQYF.

The chain employs TRBV6-5 and TRBJ1-1; TRBD1 matches 7 bases. V was pared by 2 bases and J by 3 bases, with 6 bases of the junction left unmatched. The CDR3 is 15 amino acids. Germline V gene sequence: CDR1 MNHEY, CDR2 SVGAGI. CDR3 nucleotides: TGTGCCAGCAGTTACAATGCAGGGGGGTACACTGAAGCTTTCTTT. It codes for CASSYNAGGYTEAFF.

V gene TRBV25-1 combines with J gene TRBJ1-2; D may be TRBD1 (5 bases). Trimming stripped 4 bases from V and 2 bases from J, with 11 bases between. The CDR3 runs to 14 residues. Germline CDR1 MGHDK, CDR2 SYGVNS. CDR3 amino acids: CASSAPAGNYGYTF. CDR3 in DNA: TGTGCCAGCAGTGCCCCCGCAGGGAACTATGGCTACACCTTC.

The chain employs TRBV6-5 and TRBJ2-1; TRBD1 aligns across 8 bases. Germline assignment: CDR1 MNHEY and CDR2 SVGAGI. The CDR3 extends over 15 amino acids. V was clipped by 7 bases and J by 2 bases; unmatched bases: 7. CDR3: CASTPGTGTYNEQFF. The CDR3 region has the DNA TGTGCCAGCACCCCCGGGACAGGTACCTACAATGAGCAGTTCTTC.

The chain links TRBV5-1 to TRBJ1-1; D gene unclear. The CDR3 spans 13 residues. Trimming removed 4 bases from V and 2 bases from J, with 9 bases in between. The germline V gene has CDR1 SGHRS and CDR2 YFSETQ. The chain's CDR3 is CASSPQTNTEAFF. CDR3 coding DNA: TGCGCCAGCAGCCCTCAGACTAACACTGAAGCTTTCTTT.

This rearrangement joins TRBV29-1 to TRBJ1-1; D gene unclear. The germline V gene has CDR1 SQVTM and CDR2 ANQGSEA. The CDR3 extends over 12 amino acids. Trimming stripped 6 bases from V and 3 bases from J, with 11 bases between. This CDR3 reads CSVSGIYTEAFF. The CDR3 DNA reads as TGCAGCGTCTCCGGGATTTACACTGAAGCTTTCTTT.

The genes are TRBV19 and TRBJ1-1, with D unresolved. V gave up 6 bases and J gave up 0 bases, with 11 bases separating them. The length of the CDR3 is 14 residues. Germline V gene sequence: CDR1 LNHDA, CDR2 SQIVND (reference sequence). In nucleotides, the CDR3 is TGTGCCAGTAGCCCCGATGGAGTGAACACTGAAGCTTTCTTT. It specifies CASSPDGVNTEAFF.

CDR3 protein: CASSLLQGNFWGEQFF. CDR3 DNA sequence: TGTGCCAGCAGCTTGTTACAGGGTAATTTTTGGGGTGAGCAGTTCTTC. The V call is TRBV5-5, the J call TRBJ2-1, with D possibly being TRBD1 (6 bases). The CDR3 is 16 amino acids. Deletions cut 1 base from V and 9 bases from J, with 20 bases between. CDR1 SGHKS and CDR2 YYEKEE come from the germline V gene (reference sequence).

J is TRBJ2-5 and V is TRBV4-1, with no clear D. The V gene lost 8 bases and the J gene lost 4 bases, with 14 bases spanning the gap. The germline gives CDR1 MGHRA, CDR2 YSYEKL. This CDR3 has 13 amino acids. The CDR3 is CASSLGLGETQYF. CDR3 sequence (DNA): TGCGCCAGCTCGCTGGGTCTGGGAGAGACCCAGTACTTC.

The genes are TRBV7-9 and TRBJ1-1; D is possibly TRBD1 (5 bases). The CDR3 is 16 amino acids. Trimming pared 1 base from V and 4 bases from J, leaving 16 bases between. Germline CDR1 is SEHNR and CDR2 is FQNEAQ (reference sequence). CDR3 DNA: TGTGCCAGCAGCTTAGTGAGGAGGGGCGGGGGCACTGAAGCTTTCTTT. Translation gives CASSLVRRGGGTEAFF. Using reference TRBV7-9 and TRBJ1-1 for the parts outside the CDR3, the full variable domain is DTGVSQNPRHKITKRGQNVTFRCDPISEHNRLYWYRQTLGQGPEFLTYFQNEAQLEKSRLLSDRFSAERPKGSFSTLEIQRTEQGDSAMYLCASSLVRRGGGTEAFFGQGTRLTVV.

The table lists this clone with a count of one. The rearrangement links TRBV2 to TRBJ1-5, with D possibly being TRBD1 (6 bases). The germline gives CDR1 SNHLY, CDR2 FYNNEI. The CDR3 loop spans 14 amino acids. Trimming removed 3 bases at V and 7 bases at J, with 13 bases between. CDR3 coding DNA: TGTGCCAGCAGTGACAGGGGAAGGTACCAGCCCCAGCATTTT. This translates into CASSDRGRYQPQHF.

Here the CDR3 reads CASSSRQGANYEQYF. CDR3 bases: TGTGCCAGCAGCTCGAGACAGGGGGCAAACTACGAGCAGTACTTC. The rearrangement links TRBV5-4 to TRBJ2-7, with 10 bases identical to TRBD1. The J segment lost 3 bases and the V segment lost 3 bases, leaving 6 bases of the junction unmatched. Looked up from germline, CDR1 is SGHNT and CDR2 is YYREEE (reference sequence). The CDR3 is 15 amino acids. The entire variable domain, with the rest obtained from reference TRBV5-4 and TRBJ2-7, is as follows: ETGVTQSPTHLIKTRGQQVTLRCSSQSGHNTVSWYQQALGQGPQFIFQYYREEENGRGNFPPRFSGLQFPNYSSELNVNALELDDSALYLCASSSRQGANYEQYFGPGTRLTVT.

The chain carries TRBV4-1 and TRBJ2-3; no definite D call. The CDR3 is 14 amino acids. The V gene's germline CDR1 is MGHRA and CDR2 YSYEKL. V lost 4 bases and J 1 base, leaving 9 bases between the germline ends. Here the CDR3 reads CASSLPARTDTQYF. CDR3 nucleotides: TGCGCCAGCAGCCTTCCAGCGCGCACAGATACGCAGTATTTT.

On this clone itself: The same CDR3 can be traced to other DNA sequences in this sample. This chain links TRBV5-1 with TRBJ2-5; 13 nucleotides align to TRBD2. Trimming took 5 bases from V and 4 from J; bases not matched to a gene: 5. The CDR3 length is 15 residues. Germline V gene lookup returns CDR1 SGHRS and CDR2 YFSETQ. In DNA, the CDR3 is TGCGCCAGCAGTCCTGGACTAGCGGGAGTAGAGACCCAGTACTTC. It specifies CASSPGLAGVETQYF.

This sequence joins TRBV7-8 and TRBJ2-5, with 14 bases lining up with TRBD2. The CDR3 consists of 18 residues. V was clipped by 7 bases and J by 3 bases; unmatched bases: 13. CDR1 is SGHVS, CDR2 FQNEAQ, per germline. DNA for the CDR3: TGTGCCAGCATCCCGGGACTAGCGGGAGACATTCGGGAAGAGACCCAGTACTTC. It specifies CASIPGLAGDIREETQYF. The full variable domain, in which reference TRBV7-8 and TRBJ2-5 provide the parts outside the CDR3, is GAGVSQSPRYKVAKRGQDVALRCDPISGHVSLFWYQQALGQGPEFLTYFQNEAQLDKSGLPSDRFFAERPEGSVSTLKIQRTQQEDSAVYLCASIPGLAGDIREETQYFGPGTRLLVL.

V and J are TRBV6-5 and TRBJ2-7, with D possibly being TRBD2 (6 bases). In germline, CDR1 is MNHEY, CDR2 SVGAGI. The CDR3 sequence is 15 residues long. The V end was cut by 7 bases, the J end by 7 bases, with 23 bases between. As DNA, the CDR3 is TGTGCCAGCACCCTCCGCGGCGGGGTTGGAGGAGAGCAGTACTTC. Translating it yields CASTLRGGVGGEQYF.

The chain employs TRBV11-2 and TRBJ2-4, with no clear D. The V end lost 0 bases, the J end lost 9 bases, and 6 bases lay between the germline ends. CDR3 length: 12 residues. Per germline, CDR1 SGHAT and CDR2 FQNNGV. The CDR3 region has the DNA TGTGCCAGCAGCTTAGATCGCGGCATTCAGTACTTC. Translation gives CASSLDRGIQYF.